The subject of this entry is one TCR beta chain. Original methodology: Quantification of nucleated cells was approximated via reference gene primer amplification. Libraries were prepared by immunoSEQ multiplex PCR; TCRdb keeps only in-frame clonotypes and omits some of them. Clone size and V and J calls were adopted from that table, with D and trimming inferred from the DNA. The sample records roughly 160,000 clones, approximately 81% being singletons. The data were taken from a study of blood T cell repertoires in COVID-19. Study-level background: The United States, Italy and Spain supplied acute and convalescent COVID-19 samples. T cells, B-cell-depleted T cells, or PBMCs supplied cDNA or gDNA.

V gave up 7 bases and J gave up 0 bases, with 12 bases separating them. The CDR3 loop spans 14 amino acids. Germline-derived CDR1 and CDR2 are SGHVS and FQNEAQ. This rearrangement joins TRBV7-8 to TRBJ1-1; no clear D. Specimen: peripheral blood. This TCR derives from a woman aged 50 to 65 with COVID-19, enrolled during active disease. CDR3 DNA: TGTGCCAGCAAGTCTAGGATTATGAACACTGAAGCTTTCTTT. This sequence encodes CASKSRIMNTEAFF.